This T cell receptor beta chain was obtained from a study of blood T cells in healthy people across ages. Using a J-beta primer mix together with a sample-barcoded 5' primer, a second PCR was run for about 6 to 12 cycles. Using its own MiXCR run on the 5' RACE reads, TCRdb lists one record per CDR3 protein. The sample contains about 1.5 million distinct CDR3 sequences, 40% to 45% of which appear only once. General study findings and limits: It was found that TCR beta diversity correlated strongly with the percentage of naive T cells.

Isolated per sample were at least 7 million PBMCs. This clonotype was seen more than once but under ten times. Its antigen is undetermined. The CDR3 extends over 13 amino acids. This TCR derives from a woman younger than 30 in good health. This rearrangement joins TRBV12-3 or TRBV12-4 to TRBJ2-5; D possibly matches TRBD1 or TRBD2 (6 bases each). The tail of the sequence fits TRBJ2-1 better, so the J call may be wrong. Sample: blood. CDR3 DNA: TGTGCCAGCGCTGACAGGCGGGGAGAGACCCAGTTCTTC. This translates into CASADRRGETQFF.